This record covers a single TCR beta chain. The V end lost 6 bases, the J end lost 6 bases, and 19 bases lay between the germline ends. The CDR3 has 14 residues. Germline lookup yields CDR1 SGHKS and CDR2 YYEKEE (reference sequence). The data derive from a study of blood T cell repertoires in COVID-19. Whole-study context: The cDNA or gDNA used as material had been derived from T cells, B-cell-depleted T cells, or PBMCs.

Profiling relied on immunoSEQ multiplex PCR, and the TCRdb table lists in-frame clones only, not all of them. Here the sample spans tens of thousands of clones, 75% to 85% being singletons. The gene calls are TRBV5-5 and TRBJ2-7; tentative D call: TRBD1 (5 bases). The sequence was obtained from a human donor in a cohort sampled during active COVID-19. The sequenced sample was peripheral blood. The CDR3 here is CASTIQVLQGEQYF. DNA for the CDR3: TGTGCCAGCACCATACAGGTACTCCAGGGCGAGCAGTACTTC.